The rows below give T cell receptor beta chains drawn from one sample of a study of T cells in Graves' hyperthyroidism and ophthalmopathy. A single record per CDR3 protein comes from TCRdb applying MiXCR to the multiplex PCR reads. This sample has about 350,000 distinct CDR3 sequences, with roughly 15% found just once. The sequenced sample consisted of blood. The receptors derive from a woman aged 60-70 years with Graves' ophthalmopathy. The CDR3 runs from the conserved cysteine through the conserved F or W. D genes are given only for firm matches. Size is stated for part of the rows, as once, few or many counts, or as a class when the clone is expanded.

few,-,TRBJ2-6,16,TRBV30,TGTGCCTGGAGTCAGGGCCAGGGGTCTGGGGCCAACGTCCTGACTTTC,CAWSQGQGSGANVLTF
-,-,TRBJ1-1,11,TRBV20-1,TGCAGTGCTACAACGAACACTGAAGCTTTCTTT,CSATTNTEAFF
many,-,TRBJ2-5,16,TRBV24-1,TGTGCCACCAGTGACTCTAGGACCGTGGCCGCGGAGACCCAGTACTTC,CATSDSRTVAAETQYF
many,-,TRBJ2-3,12,TRBV2,TGTGCCAGCAGTTCCGAGGAGTTTACGCAGTATTTT,CASSSEEFTQYF
many,-,TRBJ2-5,13,TRBV28,TGTGCCAGCAGATATGGGACCCAAGAGACCCAGTACTTC,CASRYGTQETQYF
-,-,TRBJ2-7,14,TRBV27,TGTGCCAGCAGTTCCGCCCTGACAGACTACGAGCAGTACTTC,CASSSALTDYEQYF
many,-,TRBJ1-1,19,TRBV6-5,TGTGCCAGCAGTTACCCAGCTTCCGGGGCGAGGTCTTTGGGCACTGAAGCTTTCTTT,CASSYPASGARSLGTEAFF
many,-,TRBJ2-7,12,TRBV2,TGTGCCTTCCGGGACAATACCTACGAGCAGTACTTC,CAFRDNTYEQYF
many,-,TRBJ1-2,14,TRBV7-9,TGTGCCAGCAGTTTCGGCCCAGACAGCTATGGCTACACCTTC,CASSFGPDSYGYTF
-,-,TRBJ1-5,15,TRBV4-1,TGCGCCAGCAGCCAAACGACGGATAGCAATCAGCCCCAGCATTTT,CASSQTTDSNQPQHF
few,-,TRBJ2-7,13,TRBV20-1,TGCAGTGCCAGACGAGGGGGTCCCTACGAGCAGTACTTC,CSARRGGPYEQYF